The T cell receptor beta chain described here comes from a study of blood T cell repertoires in COVID-19 (dated by TCRdb to the early 2020s). Concerning the study at large: Samples covering the acute and convalescent phases of COVID-19 were provided by collaborators in the United States, Italy and Spain. Samples were obtained from the ongoing ImmuneRACE study (first 160 participants) and from 1,254 subjects provided by 6 global collaborators. The repertoires were made available in a free public database intended to serve as a resource for research on the immune response to SARS-CoV-2. Deeply sampled blood TCRbeta repertoires from subjects exposed to, actively infected with, or recovered from COVID-19 were included in the dataset. The prospective study material was composed of cDNA or gDNA derived from T cells, B-cell-depleted T cells, or PBMCs. Nearly every sample came with metadata listing a de-identified subject ID, COVID-19 status, age in years and sex. HLA class I and class II types, where available, came from metadata supplied by the sample provider rather than from assay-based typing. Study-wide findings and limitations: The amount of clinical and demographic metadata varied by source and participant and was provided uncurated.

Another Seattle source contributed samples from volunteer blood donors who had recovered from COVID-19. The collaborating institutions used their own protocols to collect whole blood in K2EDTA tubes. For TCRbeta analysis, collaborators shipped samples as frozen whole blood, isolated PBMCs, or DNA extracted from either of those sample types. TCRbeta CDR3 regions were amplified from genomic DNA by means of the immunoSEQ Assay, a bias-controlled multiplex PCR. Concerning the study's data processing: The number of nucleated cells in each sample was estimated by amplification of reference gene primers within the assay. Sequence reads were collapsed and filtered to measure the absolute abundance of every unique TCRbeta CDR3 rearrangement. Productive Simpson clonality was computed per sample as the square root of Simpson's diversity index over productive rearrangements. TCRdb limited this immuneACCESS table to in-frame rearrangements with V and J called. A share of clones is missing; checked studies link under half to unresolved V genes, and the rest is unexplained. That table supplies the V and J calls and clone size; D and trimming were determined from the DNA. Counted in this sample were some 250,000 clones; around 87% of them appeared once. Jointly, the top ten make up less than 4% of the sample.

Taken from the germline V gene, the CDR1 and CDR2 loops are SGDLS and YYNGEE. Trimming costs V 4 bases and J 9 bases, and their ends lie 20 bases apart. The CDR3, cysteine through phenylalanine, is 15 amino acids long. Here the CDR3 DNA is all that survives: 45 bases in frame from base 1. Comment on this clone: Its target antigen remains unknown. Within one base of it there is no much larger clone, and no base qualities were kept.

The receptor was derived from a woman aged 30 to 39 who had recovered from COVID-19. This chain joins TRBV9 to TRBJ2-1; matching of 6 bases hints at TRBD2 as the D gene. The sequencing input was peripheral blood. The CDR3 here reads CASSPAGTPWGEQFF. In nucleotide form, the sequence is TGTGCCAGCAGCCCCGCCGGGACTCCATGGGGTGAGCAGTTCTTC.